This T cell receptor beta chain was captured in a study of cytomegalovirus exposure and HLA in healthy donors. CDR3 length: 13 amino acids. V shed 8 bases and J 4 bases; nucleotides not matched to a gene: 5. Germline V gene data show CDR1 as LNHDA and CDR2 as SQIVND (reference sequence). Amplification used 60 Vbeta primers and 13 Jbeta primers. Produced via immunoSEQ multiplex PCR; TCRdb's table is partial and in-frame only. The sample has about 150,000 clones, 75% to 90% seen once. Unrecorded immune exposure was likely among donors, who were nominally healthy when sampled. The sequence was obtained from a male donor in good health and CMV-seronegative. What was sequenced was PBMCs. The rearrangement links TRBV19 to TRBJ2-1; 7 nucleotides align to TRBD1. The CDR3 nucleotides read TGTGCCAGTGAGGGACAGAAGTACAATGAGCAGTTCTTC. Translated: CASEGQKYNEQFF.